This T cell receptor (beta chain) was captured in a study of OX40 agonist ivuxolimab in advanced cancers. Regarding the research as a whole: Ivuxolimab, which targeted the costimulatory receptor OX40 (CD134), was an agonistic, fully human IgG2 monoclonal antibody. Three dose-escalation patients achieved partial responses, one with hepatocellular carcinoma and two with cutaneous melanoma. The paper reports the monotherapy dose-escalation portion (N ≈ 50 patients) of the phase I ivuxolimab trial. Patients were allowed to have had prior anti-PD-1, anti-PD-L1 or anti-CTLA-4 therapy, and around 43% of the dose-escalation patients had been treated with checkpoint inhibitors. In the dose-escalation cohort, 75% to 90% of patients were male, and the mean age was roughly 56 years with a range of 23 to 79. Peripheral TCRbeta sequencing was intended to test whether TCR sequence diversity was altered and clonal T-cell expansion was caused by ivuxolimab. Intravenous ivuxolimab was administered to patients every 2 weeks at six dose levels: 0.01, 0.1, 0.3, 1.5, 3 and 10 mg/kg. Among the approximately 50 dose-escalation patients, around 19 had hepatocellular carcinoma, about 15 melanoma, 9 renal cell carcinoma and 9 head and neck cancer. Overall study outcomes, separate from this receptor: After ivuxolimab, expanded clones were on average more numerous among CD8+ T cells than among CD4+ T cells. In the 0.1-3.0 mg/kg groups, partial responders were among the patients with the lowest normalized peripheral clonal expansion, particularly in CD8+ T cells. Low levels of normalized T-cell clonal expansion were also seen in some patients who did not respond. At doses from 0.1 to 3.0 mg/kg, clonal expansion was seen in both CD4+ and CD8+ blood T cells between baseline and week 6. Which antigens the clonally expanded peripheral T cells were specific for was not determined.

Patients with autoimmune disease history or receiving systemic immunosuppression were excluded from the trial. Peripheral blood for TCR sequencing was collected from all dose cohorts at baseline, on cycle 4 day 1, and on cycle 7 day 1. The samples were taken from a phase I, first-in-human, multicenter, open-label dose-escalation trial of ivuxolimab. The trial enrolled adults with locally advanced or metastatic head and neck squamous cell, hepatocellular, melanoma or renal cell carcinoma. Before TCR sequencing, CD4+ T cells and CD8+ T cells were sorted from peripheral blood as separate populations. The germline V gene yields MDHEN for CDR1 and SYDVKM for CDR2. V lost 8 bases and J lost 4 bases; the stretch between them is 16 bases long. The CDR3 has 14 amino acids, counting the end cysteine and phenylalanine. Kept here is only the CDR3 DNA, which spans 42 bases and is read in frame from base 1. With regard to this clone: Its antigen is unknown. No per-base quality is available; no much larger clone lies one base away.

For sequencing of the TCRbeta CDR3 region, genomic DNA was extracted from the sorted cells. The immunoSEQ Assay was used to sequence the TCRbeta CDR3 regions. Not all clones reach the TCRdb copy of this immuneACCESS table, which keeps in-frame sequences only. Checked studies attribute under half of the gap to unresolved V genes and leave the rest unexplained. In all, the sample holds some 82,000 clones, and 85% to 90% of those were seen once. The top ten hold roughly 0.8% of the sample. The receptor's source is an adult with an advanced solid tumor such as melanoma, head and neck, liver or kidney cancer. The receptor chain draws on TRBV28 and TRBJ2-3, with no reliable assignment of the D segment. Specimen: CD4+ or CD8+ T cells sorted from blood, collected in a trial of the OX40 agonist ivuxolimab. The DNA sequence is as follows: TGTGCCAGCGGCACCCCCTCCAGGCCAGATACGCAGTATTTT. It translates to CASGTPSRPDTQYF. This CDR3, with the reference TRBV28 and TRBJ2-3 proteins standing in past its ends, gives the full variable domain DVKVTQSSRYLVKRTGEKVFLECVQDMDHENMFWYRQDPGLGLRLIYFSYDVKMKEKGDIPEGYSVSREKKERFSLILESASTNQTSMYLCASGTPSRPDTQYFGPGTRLTVL.